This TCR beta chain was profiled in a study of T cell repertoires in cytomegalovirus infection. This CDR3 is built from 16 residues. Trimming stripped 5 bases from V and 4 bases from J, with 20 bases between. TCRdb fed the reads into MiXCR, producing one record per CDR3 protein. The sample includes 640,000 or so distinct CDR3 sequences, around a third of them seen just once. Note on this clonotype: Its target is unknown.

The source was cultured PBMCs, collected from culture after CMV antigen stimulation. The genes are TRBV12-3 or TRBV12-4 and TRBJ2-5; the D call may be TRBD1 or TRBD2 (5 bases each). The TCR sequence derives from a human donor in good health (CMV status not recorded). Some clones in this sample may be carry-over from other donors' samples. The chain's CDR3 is CASSAGDVNSRETQYF. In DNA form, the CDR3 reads TGTGCCAGCAGTGCCGGGGACGTTAATAGTCGAGAGACCCAGTACTTC.